This entry lists 30 T cell receptor beta chains sequenced from one sample in a study of a mutant IDH1 vaccine in newly diagnosed glioma. Generated by immunoSEQ multiplex PCR, the TCRdb table keeps only in-frame clones and is missing some. Of roughly 26,000 clones listed, roughly 83% are singletons. These receptors are not linked to any known antigen. The time point denotes: week 35, safety follow-up. Vaccinated patients received 300 ug of mutant IDH1 20-mer peptide per dose, with topical imiquimod. The sample here was PBMCs, taken from a glioma patient whose treatment included an IDH1 peptide vaccine. The receptors derive from a man aged 25-40 years with glioma.

The V gene is TRBV7-9, the J gene TRBJ1-4; D is possibly TRBD1 (5 bases). V lost 1 base and J 5 bases, leaving 11 bases between the germline ends. In germline, CDR1 is SEHNR, CDR2 FQNEAQ (reference sequence). This CDR3 contains 15 residues. CDR3 residues: CASSLGDLRNEKLFF. CDR3 coding DNA: TGTGCCAGCAGCTTAGGGGACCTGAGGAATGAAAAACTGTTTTTT.

The chain employs TRBV5-1 and TRBJ2-3; D call uncertain. V gave up 4 bases and J gave up 6 bases, with 9 bases separating them. Germline V lookup: CDR1 SGHRS, CDR2 YFSETQ. This CDR3 spans 12 amino acids. The CDR3 reads CASSPSDDTQYF. DNA for the CDR3: TGCGCCAGCAGCCCCTCGGATGATACGCAGTATTTT.

V and J are TRBV6-4 and TRBJ1-2; 7 nucleotides agree with TRBD1. The J segment lost 6 bases and the V segment lost 4 bases, leaving 11 bases of the junction unmatched. The V gene's germline CDR1 is MRHNA and CDR2 SNTAGT. CDR3 length equals 15 residues. CDR3 protein: CASSGPGTVKDGYTF. The CDR3 DNA reads as TGTGCCAGCAGTGGACCCGGGACAGTAAAGGATGGCTACACCTTC.

This chain links TRBV10-3 with TRBJ2-2, with 9 bases lining up with TRBD1. Germline CDR1 reads ENHRY; CDR2 reads SYGVKD. The CDR3 runs 15 residues. After removal of 4 bases from V and 6 bases from J, the junction contained 6 bases not matched to a gene. DNA of the CDR3: TGTGCCATCAGTGGGGACAGGGTGGGCGCCGGGGAGCTGTTTTTT. Protein sequence: CAISGDRVGAGELFF.

The chain has TRBV7-2 and TRBJ1-2, with TRBD1 matching 8 bases. Germline V gene data show CDR1 as SGHTA and CDR2 as FQGNSA. The CDR3 is made up of 15 amino acids. The ends lost 3 bases at V and 8 bases at J; junction bases unmatched: 11. The CDR3 DNA reads TGTGCCAGCAGCTTCAACAACGACAGGGGTTTAGGCTACACCTTC. It yields the protein CASSFNNDRGLGYTF.

The V and J genes are TRBV28 and TRBJ1-1; D ambiguous. Per germline, CDR1 MDHEN and CDR2 SYDVKM. There are 11 residues in the CDR3. V lost 8 bases, J lost 4 bases, and 8 bases lay in between. DNA of the CDR3: TGTGCCAGCCCTACATCCACTGAAGCTTTCTTT. Translating it yields CASPTSTEAFF. The entire variable domain, with the rest obtained from reference TRBV28 and TRBJ1-1, is as follows: DVKVTQSSRYLVKRTGEKVFLECVQDMDHENMFWYRQDPGLGLRLIYFSYDVKMKEKGDIPEGYSVSREKKERFSLILESASTNQTSMYLCASPTSTEAFFGQGTRLTVV.

The chain is built from TRBV10-3 and TRBJ2-3, with 8 bases aligning to TRBD1. V gave up 6 bases and J gave up 4 bases; unmatched junction bases: 15. The length of the CDR3 is 17 residues. The germline gives CDR1 ENHRY, CDR2 SYGVKD. The CDR3 coding sequence is TGTGCCATCAGAGACGATACTATCAGGGGGCAGGCAGATACGCAGTATTTT. Protein sequence: CAIRDDTIRGQADTQYF.

This chain joins TRBV20-1 and TRBJ2-7; D is unclear. Germline CDR1 DFQATT, CDR2 SNEGSKA (reference sequence). The CDR3 is 10 amino acids. Trimming shortened V by 3 bases and J by 7 bases, and 7 bases separated the two germline ends. CDR3 nucleotides: TGCAGTGCTAGCGGCCCGGAGCAGTACTTC. It is translated as CSASGPEQYF.

This clone was counted between two and nine times. The chain has TRBV7-8 and TRBJ2-5, with D perhaps matching TRBD1 (5 bases). With the DNA end fitting TRBJ2-7 better, the J assignment may be wrong. Germline V lookup: CDR1 SGHVS, CDR2 FQNEAQ. CDR3 length: 13 residues. Here the CDR3 reads CASSEDTTYEQYF. The CDR3 DNA is TGTGCCAGCAGCGAGGACACGACCTACGAGCAGTACTTC.

The chain has TRBV5-5 and TRBJ1-6, with D unclear. Germline loops: CDR1 SGHKS, CDR2 YYEKEE (reference sequence). Deletions cut 3 bases from V and 9 bases from J, with 16 bases between. The CDR3 has 15 amino acids. CDR3 DNA sequence: TGTGCCAGCAGCTATCCGGATCGGATGGGTTCACCCCTCCACTTT. Translated, it gives CASSYPDRMGSPLHF. Combining the CDR3 with reference TRBV5-5 and TRBJ1-6 gives the whole variable domain DAGVTQSPTHLIKTRGQQVTLRCSPISGHKSVSWYQQVLGQGPQFIFQYYEKEERGRGNFPDRFSARQFPNYSSELNVNALLLGDSALYLCASSYPDRMGSPLHFGNGTRLTVT.

This clone was counted a few times. The genes are TRBV14 and TRBJ2-5, with TRBD2 identical over 10 bases. The V gene's germline CDR1 is SGHDN and CDR2 FVKESK. The CDR3 runs to 16 residues. V trimming: 4 bases; J trimming: 1 base; junction bases outside the gene matches: 6. The CDR3 here is CASSLWTSGFQETQYF. The CDR3, as DNA: TGTGCCAGCAGCCTTTGGACTAGCGGCTTCCAAGAGACCCAGTACTTC.

The gene calls are TRBV5-6 and TRBJ1-2; a weak D match, TRBD1 (5 bases). There are 14 residues in the CDR3. Trimming removed 1 base from V and 4 bases from J, with 11 bases in between. Germline V gene data show CDR1 as SGHDT and CDR2 as YYEEEE. In DNA, the CDR3 is TGTGCCAGCAGCTTGATATCCGGGGGCTATGGCTACACCTTC. It translates to CASSLISGGYGYTF.

This clone has a single count. V and J are TRBV30 and TRBJ2-1, with a tentative D call TRBD2 (6 bases). Looked up from germline, CDR1 is GTSNPN and CDR2 is SVGIG (reference sequence). V was pared by 0 bases and J by 9 bases, with 9 bases between. There are 12 residues in the CDR3. CDR3 DNA sequence: TGTGCCTGGAGTGTACTAGCAGGTGAGCAGTTCTTC. Translation: CAWSVLAGEQFF.

The CDR3 DNA reads TGTGCCAGCAGCCTCGGACCCACCCTAGGGCATGGCTACACCTTC. It codes for CASSLGPTLGHGYTF. The V call is TRBV5-6, the J call TRBJ1-2; D is unclear. From germline, CDR1 is SGHDT and CDR2 YYEEEE. This CDR3 contains 15 residues. V lost 4 bases to trimming and J lost 6 bases, with 19 bases between them.

By share of the sample, this clone is medium-sized (0.01 to 0.1%). This rearrangement joins TRBV28 to TRBJ1-1, with TRBD1 as a possible D gene (5 bases). The length of the CDR3 is 14 residues. V lost 5 bases, J lost 0 bases, and 10 bases lay in between. The germline V gene has CDR1 MDHEN and CDR2 SYDVKM. The CDR3 is CASSLGDLNTEAFF. The CDR3 DNA reads as TGTGCCAGCAGTCTAGGGGACTTGAACACTGAAGCTTTCTTT. The variable domain in full, completed from reference TRBV28 and TRBJ1-1, reads DVKVTQSSRYLVKRTGEKVFLECVQDMDHENMFWYRQDPGLGLRLIYFSYDVKMKEKGDIPEGYSVSREKKERFSLILESASTNQTSMYLCASSLGDLNTEAFFGQGTRLTVV.

The chain uses TRBV4-3 and TRBJ2-2, with no clear D. Germline V gives CDR1 LGHNA, CDR2 YSLEER. The V end was cut by 1 base, the J end by 2 bases, with 8 bases between. The CDR3 totals 15 residues. The CDR3 DNA sequence: TGCGCCAGCAGCCAAGGGGCAGAAAACACCGGGGAGCTGTTTTTT. Its translation: CASSQGAENTGELFF.

The V call is TRBV5-1, the J call TRBJ2-5, with TRBD1 as a possible D gene (5 bases). In germline, CDR1 is SGHRS, CDR2 YFSETQ. The CDR3 loop spans 15 amino acids. V dropped 1 base and J dropped 2 bases, with 12 bases sitting between them. The CDR3 DNA is TGCGCCAGCAGCTTGAGGGGCACACCTCAAGAGACCCAGTACTTC. Amino acid sequence: CASSLRGTPQETQYF. The whole variable domain, remainder taken from reference TRBV5-1 and TRBJ2-5, is KAGVTQTPRYLIKTRGQQVTLSCSPISGHRSVSWYQQTPGQGLQFLFEYFSETQRNKGNFPGRFSGRQFSNSRSEMNVSTLELGDSALYLCASSLRGTPQETQYFGPGTRLLVL.

The chain recombines TRBV19 with TRBJ2-3, with a weak D call TRBD1 (6 bases). Germline V gene lookup returns CDR1 LNHDA and CDR2 SQIVND (reference sequence). Deletions cut 9 bases from V and 5 bases from J, with 12 bases between. The CDR3 has 12 amino acids. Written as DNA, the CDR3 is TGTGCCAGCAGACAGGCAGGAGATACGCAGTATTTT. Translating it yields CASRQAGDTQYF.

The rearrangement uses TRBV5-4 and TRBJ1-5; weak D call: TRBD1 (5 bases). The V and J ends lost 4 bases and 0 bases respectively, with 20 bases between them. This CDR3 has 18 residues. Germline CDR1 and CDR2: SGHNT and YYREEE (reference sequence). The DNA of the CDR3 is TGTGCCAGCAGCCAGACAAGGGGCAGGGTAACTAGCAATCAGCCCCAGCATTTT. It specifies CASSQTRGRVTSNQPQHF.

The V call is TRBV5-6, the J call TRBJ2-1; D gene ambiguous. CDR3 length equals 14 residues. Trimming shortened V by 0 bases and J by 9 bases, and 13 bases separated the two germline ends. Germline V lookup: CDR1 SGHDT, CDR2 YYEEEE. CDR3 nucleotides: TGTGCCAGCAGCTTGGGACTCAGGCCGAGTGAGCAGTTCTTC. This codes for CASSLGLRPSEQFF.

This chain joins TRBV4-1 and TRBJ2-7; 8 bases agree with TRBD1. Germline trimming cut 3 bases from V and 2 bases from J; bases unmatched to any gene: 6. Per the germline V gene, CDR1 is MGHRA and CDR2 is YSYEKL. This CDR3 comprises 15 residues. The CDR3 here is CASSHRDRSTYEQYF. CDR3 nucleotides: TGCGCCAGCAGCCACCGGGACAGGAGCACCTACGAGCAGTACTTC.

V gene TRBV7-8 combines with J gene TRBJ2-1; TRBD1 agrees at 8 bases. Trimming removed 4 bases from V and 3 bases from J; junction bases left unmatched: 8. The CDR3 runs 16 residues. The germline gives CDR1 SGHVS, CDR2 FQNEAQ. The CDR3 protein is CASSSRRQGRYNEQFF. Here the CDR3 DNA reads TGTGCCAGCAGCTCCCGCCGACAGGGGCGCTACAATGAGCAGTTCTTC. Drawing the rest from reference TRBV7-8 and TRBJ2-1, the complete variable domain is GAGVSQSPRYKVAKRGQDVALRCDPISGHVSLFWYQQALGQGPEFLTYFQNEAQLDKSGLPSDRFFAERPEGSVSTLKIQRTQQEDSAVYLCASSSRRQGRYNEQFFGPGTRLTVL.

The chain joins TRBV28 to TRBJ1-1; TRBD1 is a possible D gene (5 bases). The V and J ends lost 11 bases and 4 bases respectively, with 14 bases between them. The germline V gene encodes CDR1 MDHEN and CDR2 SYDVKM. This CDR3 is built from 12 residues. The DNA of the CDR3 is TGTGCCGGGATGACGAGGGGCACTGAAGCTTTCTTT. Amino acids: CAGMTRGTEAFF.

The DNA for the CDR3 is TGTGCCAGCTTTTCTAGCACAGATACGCAGTATTTT. Encoded protein: CASFSSTDTQYF. The V call is TRBV6-5, the J call TRBJ2-3, with unresolved D. The CDR3 loop spans 12 amino acids. Trimming took off 8 bases at V and 0 bases at J, with 6 bases between the two ends. Germline V gives CDR1 MNHEY, CDR2 SVGAGI.

The rearrangement joins TRBV6-1 to TRBJ2-7; 9 bases are shared with TRBD1. The V and J ends lost 11 bases and 2 bases, in that order; junction bases with no gene match: 7. The CDR3 is made up of 13 amino acids. Per the germline V gene, CDR1 is MNHNS and CDR2 is SASEGT. Here the CDR3 DNA reads TGTGCCGGGGCGACAGGGGGGCCCTACGAGCAGTACTTC. It yields the protein CAGATGGPYEQYF.

This chain connects TRBV7-2 to TRBJ1-4; TRBD1 might be the D (5 bases). The germline V gene has CDR1 SGHTA and CDR2 FQGNSA. V lost 2 bases to trimming and J lost 6 bases, with 13 bases between them. CDR3 size: 15 residues. The CDR3 reads CASSLYRGGDEKLFF. CDR3 bases: TGTGCCAGCAGCTTATATCGGGGCGGGGATGAAAAACTGTTTTTT.

The chain employs TRBV6-4 and TRBJ1-5; no firm D call. Between the trimmed V and J ends, which lost 3 bases and 4 bases, there was a span of 7 bases. The CDR3 contains 13 residues. Germline CDR1 is MRHNA and CDR2 is SNTAGT. Here the CDR3 reads CASSEVTNQPQHF. The CDR3 nucleotides are TGTGCCAGCAGTGAAGTGACAAATCAGCCCCAGCATTTT.

V and J are TRBV27 and TRBJ2-1; 10 bases are shared with TRBD1. With 6 bases clipped from V and 7 bases from J, the junction kept 12 bases outside the gene matches. The CDR3 length is 16 residues. CDR1 MNHEY and CDR2 SMNVEV come from the germline V gene (reference sequence). CDR3 DNA sequence: TGTGCCAGCAGCCCGACCCCCGGGACAGGGGATAATGAGCAGTTCTTC. Amino acids: CASSPTPGTGDNEQFF.

This sequence joins TRBV30 and TRBJ1-1, with D possibly matching TRBD1 (6 bases). V lost 1 base, J lost 4 bases, and 34 bases lay in between. The CDR3 covers 21 residues. Germline values: CDR1 GTSNPN, CDR2 SVGIG (reference sequence). The CDR3 DNA sequence: TGTGCCTGGAGTGCTACGTGGGTGTACCTCAACCACAGGGAAGGGGGCACTGAAGCTTTCTTT. This translates into CAWSATWVYLNHREGGTEAFF.

The chain recombines TRBV29-1 with TRBJ2-1, with 7 bases identical to TRBD2. The CDR3 contains 14 residues. The germline V gene encodes CDR1 SQVTM and CDR2 ANQGSEA. Germline trimming cut 3 bases from V and 4 bases from J; bases unmatched to any gene: 6. The CDR3 nucleotides read TGCAGCGTTGACGCCCTAGCGGCATACAATGAGCAGTTCTTC. It is translated as CSVDALAAYNEQFF.